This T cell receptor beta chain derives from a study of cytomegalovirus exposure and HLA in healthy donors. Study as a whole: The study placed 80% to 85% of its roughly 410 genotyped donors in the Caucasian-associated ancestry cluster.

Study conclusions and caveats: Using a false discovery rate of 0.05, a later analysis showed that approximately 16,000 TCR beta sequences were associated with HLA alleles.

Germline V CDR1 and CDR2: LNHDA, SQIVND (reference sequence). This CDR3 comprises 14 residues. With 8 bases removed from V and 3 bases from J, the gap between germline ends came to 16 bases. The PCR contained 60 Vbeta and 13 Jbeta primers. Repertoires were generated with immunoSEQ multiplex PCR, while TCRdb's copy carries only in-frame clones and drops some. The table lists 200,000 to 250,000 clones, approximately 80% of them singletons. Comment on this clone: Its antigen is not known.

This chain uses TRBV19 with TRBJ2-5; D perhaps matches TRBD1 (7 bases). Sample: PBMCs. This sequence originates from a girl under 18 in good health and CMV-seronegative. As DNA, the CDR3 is TGTGCCAGTTCGGAGGGGGCGGGGAAAGAGACCCAGTACTTC. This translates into CASSEGAGKETQYF.